This T cell receptor (beta chain) was retrieved from a study of cytomegalovirus exposure and HLA in healthy donors. Turning to the study itself: The roughly 130 validation repertoires, a later analysis reported, used the same platform as the roughly 660 repertoires from the first cohort. Overall study findings and caveats: In vitro data verified three CMV-associated chains as specific for CMV antigens.

Regarding this clone: Its antigen is not identified.

The validation cohort, a group of 120 subjects, included the donors and was separate from the roughly 600-subject first cohort. The CDR3 has 15 residues. Trimming took 3 bases from V and 7 from J, leaving 16 bases between them. Germline CDR1 reads SGHVS; CDR2 reads FNYEAQ. The method was immunoSEQ multiplex PCR; TCRdb's version includes in-frame clones alone and lacks a portion of them. The sample lists 260,000 or so clones; more than 75% were seen once. The chain combines TRBV7-6 with TRBJ2-1; D possibly corresponds to TRBD2 (6 bases). What was sequenced was PBMCs. The receptor's source is a woman aged 18-30 years in good health and CMV-seronegative. The CDR3 protein is CASSFSGVGGNEQFF. As DNA, the CDR3 is TGTGCCAGCAGCTTTAGCGGAGTAGGAGGGAATGAGCAGTTCTTC.